This TCR beta chain was retrieved from a study of CD8 T cells in Susac syndrome. Random hexamers served to reverse transcribe roughly 0.5 to 1 ug RNA. Amplification of TCR beta CDR3 was carried out by immunoSEQ multiplex PCR, which covered 54 Vbeta and 13 Jbeta segments. TCRdb used MiXCR to reprocess the immunoSEQ multiplex PCR reads, holding one entry per CDR3 protein. The data contain 100,000 to 150,000 distinct CDR3 sequences, about 95% of them singletons. Study-wide results and limits: It was acknowledged in the study that its TCR sequencing and HLA analysis involved a relatively small number of individuals.

Points on this clonotype: Its antigen is not identified.

Controls were healthy donors chosen to match patients in age and sex. It was negative isolation that provided the CD8+ and CD4+ T cells, whereas TEMRA cells were enriched by FACS. Trimming removed 6 bases at V and 5 bases at J, with 17 bases between. CDR3 length equals 14 residues. The V and J genes are TRBV12-3 or TRBV12-4 and TRBJ2-7; a possible D gene is TRBD1 (6 bases). The clonotype originates from a human donor in good health. The sample consisted of CD4+ T cells from PBMCs. In nucleotides, the CDR3 is TGTGCCAGCAGCCACAGGGTCCGGGGAAACGAGCAGTACTTC. It is translated as CASSHRVRGNEQYF.